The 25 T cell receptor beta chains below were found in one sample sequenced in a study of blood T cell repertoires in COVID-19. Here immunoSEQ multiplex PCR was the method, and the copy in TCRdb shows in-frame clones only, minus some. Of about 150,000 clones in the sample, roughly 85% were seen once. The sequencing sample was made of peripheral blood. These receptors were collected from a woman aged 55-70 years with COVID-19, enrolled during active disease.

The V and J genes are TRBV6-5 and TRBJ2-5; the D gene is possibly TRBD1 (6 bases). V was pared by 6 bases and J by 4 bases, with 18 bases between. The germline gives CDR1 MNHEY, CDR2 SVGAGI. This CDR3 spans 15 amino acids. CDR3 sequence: CASSANQGKGETQYF. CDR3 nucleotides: TGTGCCAGCAGCGCTAACCAGGGGAAAGGAGAGACCCAGTACTTC.

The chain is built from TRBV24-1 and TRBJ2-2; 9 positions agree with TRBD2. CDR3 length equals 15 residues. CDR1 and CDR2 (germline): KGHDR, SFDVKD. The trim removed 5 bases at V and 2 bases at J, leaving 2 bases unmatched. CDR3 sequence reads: CATSGGRANTGELFF. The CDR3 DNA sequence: TGTGCCACCAGTGGCGGGAGGGCCAACACCGGGGAGCTGTTTTTT.

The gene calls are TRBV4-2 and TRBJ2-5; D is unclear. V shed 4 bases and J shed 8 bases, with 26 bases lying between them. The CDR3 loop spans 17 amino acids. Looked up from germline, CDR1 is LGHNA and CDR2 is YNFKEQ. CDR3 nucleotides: TGTGCCAGCAGCCCCGCCTTGCTGGCGGCCGGCCAAGGAACCCAGTACTTC. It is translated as CASSPALLAAGQGTQYF.

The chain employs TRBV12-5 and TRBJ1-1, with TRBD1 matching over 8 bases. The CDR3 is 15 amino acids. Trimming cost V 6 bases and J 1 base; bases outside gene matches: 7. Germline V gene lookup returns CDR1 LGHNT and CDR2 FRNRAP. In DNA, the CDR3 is TGTGCTAGTGGACCCCAGACAGGGGAGAACACTGAAGCTTTCTTT. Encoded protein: CASGPQTGENTEAFF.

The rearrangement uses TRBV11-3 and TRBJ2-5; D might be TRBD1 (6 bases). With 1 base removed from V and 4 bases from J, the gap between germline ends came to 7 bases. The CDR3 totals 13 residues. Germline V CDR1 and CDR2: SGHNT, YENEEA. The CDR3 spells CASSLGGGETQYF. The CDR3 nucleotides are TGTGCCAGCAGCTTAGGAGGGGGAGAGACCCAGTACTTC.

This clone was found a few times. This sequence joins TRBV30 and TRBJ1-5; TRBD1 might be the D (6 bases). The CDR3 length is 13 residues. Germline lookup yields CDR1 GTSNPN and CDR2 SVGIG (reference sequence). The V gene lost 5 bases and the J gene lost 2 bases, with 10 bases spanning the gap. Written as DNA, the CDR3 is TGTGCCTGGTCACAGGGCGGCAATCAGCCCCAGCATTTT. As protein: CAWSQGGNQPQHF.

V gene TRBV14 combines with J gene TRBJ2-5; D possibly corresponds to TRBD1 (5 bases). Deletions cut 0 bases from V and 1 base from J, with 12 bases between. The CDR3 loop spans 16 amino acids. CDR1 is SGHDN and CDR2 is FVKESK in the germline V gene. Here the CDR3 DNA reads TGTGCCAGCAGCCAAGAGTGGGGCAGGTCCCAAGAGACCCAGTACTTC. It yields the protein CASSQEWGRSQETQYF.

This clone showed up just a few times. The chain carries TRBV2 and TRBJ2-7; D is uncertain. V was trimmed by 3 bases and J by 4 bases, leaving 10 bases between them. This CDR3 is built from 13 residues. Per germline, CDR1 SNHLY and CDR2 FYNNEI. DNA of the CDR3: TGTGCCAGCAGTGATGCCGTAACTTACGAGCAGTACGTC. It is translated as CASSDAVTYEQYV.

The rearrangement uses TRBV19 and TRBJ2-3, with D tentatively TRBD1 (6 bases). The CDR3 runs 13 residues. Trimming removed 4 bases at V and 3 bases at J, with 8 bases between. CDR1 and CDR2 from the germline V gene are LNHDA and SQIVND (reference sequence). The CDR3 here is CASSTTGTDTQYF. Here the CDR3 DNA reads TGTGCCAGTAGTACAACAGGGACAGATACGCAGTATTTT. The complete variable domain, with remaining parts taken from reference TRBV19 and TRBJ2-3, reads DGGITQSPKYLFRKEGQNVTLSCEQNLNHDAMYWYRQDPGQGLRLIYYSQIVNDFQKGDIAEGYSVSREKKESFPLTVTSAQKNPTAFYLCASSTTGTDTQYFGPGTRLTVL.

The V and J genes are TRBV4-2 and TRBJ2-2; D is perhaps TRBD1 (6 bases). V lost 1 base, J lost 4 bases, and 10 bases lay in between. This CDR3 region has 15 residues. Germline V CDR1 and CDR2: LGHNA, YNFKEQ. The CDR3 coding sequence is TGTGCCAGCAGCCAAGTACAGGGCGGCACCGGGGAGCTGTTTTTT. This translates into CASSQVQGGTGELFF.

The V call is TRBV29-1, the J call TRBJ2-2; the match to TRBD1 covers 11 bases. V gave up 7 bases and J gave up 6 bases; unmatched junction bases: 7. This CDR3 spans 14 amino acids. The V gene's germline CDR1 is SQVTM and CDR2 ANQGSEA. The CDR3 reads CSAGDRGTAGELFF. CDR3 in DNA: TGCAGCGCAGGGGACAGGGGGACGGCCGGGGAGCTGTTTTTT.

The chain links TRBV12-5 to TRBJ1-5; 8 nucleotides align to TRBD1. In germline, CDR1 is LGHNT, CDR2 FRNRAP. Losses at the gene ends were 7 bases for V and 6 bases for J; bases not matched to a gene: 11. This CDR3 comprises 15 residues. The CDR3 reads CASALAGGASQPQHF. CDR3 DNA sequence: TGTGCTAGTGCCCTCGCAGGGGGCGCGAGTCAGCCCCAGCATTTT.

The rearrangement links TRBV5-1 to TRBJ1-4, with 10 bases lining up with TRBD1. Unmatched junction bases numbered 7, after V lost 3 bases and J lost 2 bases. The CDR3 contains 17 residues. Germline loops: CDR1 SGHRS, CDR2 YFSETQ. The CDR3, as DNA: TGCGCCAGCAGCTACAGCGGACAGGGGGGGACTAATGAAAAACTGTTTTTT. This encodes CASSYSGQGGTNEKLFF.

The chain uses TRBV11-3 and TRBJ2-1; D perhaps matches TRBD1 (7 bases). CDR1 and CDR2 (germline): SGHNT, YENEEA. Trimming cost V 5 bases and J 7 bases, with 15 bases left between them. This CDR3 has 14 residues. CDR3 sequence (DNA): TGTGCCAGCAGCCCAGGGGGGACTCGAAATGAGCAGTTCTTC. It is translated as CASSPGGTRNEQFF.

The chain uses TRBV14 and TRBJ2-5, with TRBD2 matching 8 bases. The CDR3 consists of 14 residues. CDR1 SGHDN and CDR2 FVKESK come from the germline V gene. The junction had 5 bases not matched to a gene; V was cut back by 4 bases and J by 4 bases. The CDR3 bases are TGTGCCAGCAGCCTCGGACTAGCCCCAGAGACCCAGTACTTC. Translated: CASSLGLAPETQYF. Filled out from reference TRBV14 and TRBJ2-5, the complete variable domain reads EAGVTQFPSHSVIEKGQTVTLRCDPISGHDNLYWYRRVMGKEIKFLLHFVKESKQDESGMPNNRFLAERTGGTYSTLKVQPAELEDSGVYFCASSLGLAPETQYFGPGTRLLVL.

In DNA, the CDR3 is TGTGCCAGCGGGGGACAGGGAATCGTCAATGAGCAGTTCTTC. Translating gives CASGGQGIVNEQFF. V is TRBV2 and J is TRBJ2-1; TRBD1 aligns across 9 bases. CDR3 length: 14 amino acids. The J segment lost 6 bases and the V segment lost 8 bases, leaving 8 bases of the junction unmatched. Germline V lookup: CDR1 SNHLY, CDR2 FYNNEI.

The CDR3 DNA sequence: TGTGCCACCAGTGATGTAGGGCTTGGGAGCGGGGAGCTGTTTTTT. It encodes CATSDVGLGSGELFF. V and J are TRBV24-1 and TRBJ2-2, with D possibly matching TRBD2 (5 bases). Between the trimmed V and J ends, which lost 3 bases and 7 bases, there was a span of 14 bases. CDR1 and CDR2 (germline): KGHDR, SFDVKD. The CDR3 has 15 amino acids.

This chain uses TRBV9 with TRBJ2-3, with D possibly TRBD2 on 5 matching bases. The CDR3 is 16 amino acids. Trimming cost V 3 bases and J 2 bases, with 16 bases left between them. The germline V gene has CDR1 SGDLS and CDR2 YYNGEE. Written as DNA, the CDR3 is TGTGCCAGCAGCGCCAGGACTTCTCAAACCACAGATACGCAGTATTTT. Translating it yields CASSARTSQTTDTQYF.

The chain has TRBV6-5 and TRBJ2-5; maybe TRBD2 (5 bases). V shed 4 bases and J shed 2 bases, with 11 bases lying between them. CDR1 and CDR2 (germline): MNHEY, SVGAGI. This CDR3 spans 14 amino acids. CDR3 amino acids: CASSSRTFQETQYF. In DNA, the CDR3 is TGTGCCAGCAGTTCCCGGACTTTTCAAGAGACCCAGTACTTC.

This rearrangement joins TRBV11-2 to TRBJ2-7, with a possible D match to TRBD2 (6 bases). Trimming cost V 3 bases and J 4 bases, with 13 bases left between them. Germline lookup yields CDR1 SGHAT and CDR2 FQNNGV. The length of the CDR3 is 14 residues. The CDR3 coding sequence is TGTGCCAGCAGCTTTCGGAGGGACGTTTACGAGCAGTACTTC. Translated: CASSFRRDVYEQYF.

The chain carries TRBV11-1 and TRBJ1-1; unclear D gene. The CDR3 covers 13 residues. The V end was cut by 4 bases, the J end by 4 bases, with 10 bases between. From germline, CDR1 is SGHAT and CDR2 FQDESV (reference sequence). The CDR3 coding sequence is TGTGCCAGCAGCTCGCTGACAAGCACTGAAGCTTTCTTT. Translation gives CASSSLTSTEAFF.

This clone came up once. DNA for the CDR3: TGTGCCAGTAGTATGGCGGCGAGCTCCTACAATGAGCAGTTCTTC. This gives the protein CASSMAASSYNEQFF. The chain carries TRBV19 and TRBJ2-1; D remains unclear. This CDR3 region has 15 residues. The germline V gene has CDR1 LNHDA and CDR2 SQIVND (reference sequence). Between the trimmed V and J ends, which lost 3 bases and 0 bases, there was a span of 9 bases. The entire variable domain, with the rest obtained from reference TRBV19 and TRBJ2-1, is as follows: DGGITQSPKYLFRKEGQNVTLSCEQNLNHDAMYWYRQDPGQGLRLIYYSQIVNDFQKGDIAEGYSVSREKKESFPLTVTSAQKNPTAFYLCASSMAASSYNEQFFGPGTRLTVL.

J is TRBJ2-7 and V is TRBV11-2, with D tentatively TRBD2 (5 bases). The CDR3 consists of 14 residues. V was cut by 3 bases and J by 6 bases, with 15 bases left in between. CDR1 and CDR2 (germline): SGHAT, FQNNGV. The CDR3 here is CASSFVVGVGEQYF. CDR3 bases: TGTGCCAGCAGCTTCGTAGTGGGAGTGGGCGAGCAGTACTTC.

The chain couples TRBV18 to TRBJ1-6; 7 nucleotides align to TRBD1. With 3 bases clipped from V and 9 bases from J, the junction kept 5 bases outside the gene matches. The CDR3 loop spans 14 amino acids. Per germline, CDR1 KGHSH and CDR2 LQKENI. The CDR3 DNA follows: TGTGCCAGCTCACCCGCGACAGGGTCTTCACCCCTCCACTTT. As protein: CASSPATGSSPLHF. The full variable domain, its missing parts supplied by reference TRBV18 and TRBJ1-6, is NAGVMQNPRHLVRRRGQEARLRCSPMKGHSHVYWYRQLPEEGLKFMVYLQKENIIDESGMPKERFSAEFPKEGPSILRIQQVVRGDSAAYFCASSPATGSSPLHFGNGTRLTVT.

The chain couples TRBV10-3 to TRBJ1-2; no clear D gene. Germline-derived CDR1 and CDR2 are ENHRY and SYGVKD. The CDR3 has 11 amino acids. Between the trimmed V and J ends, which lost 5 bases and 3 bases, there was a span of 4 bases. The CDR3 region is CAISPDYGYTF. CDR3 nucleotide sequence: TGTGCCATCAGTCCCGACTATGGCTACACCTTC.